This T cell receptor beta chain was captured in a study of cytomegalovirus exposure and HLA in healthy donors. The donors were healthy bone marrow donors. Germline loops: CDR1 MGHRA, CDR2 YSYEKL. CDR3 length: 12 amino acids. Trimming took 0 bases from V and 6 from J, leaving 6 bases between them. PCR amplification relied on 60 Vbeta primers (plus 13 Jbeta primers). The method was immunoSEQ multiplex PCR; TCRdb's version includes in-frame clones alone and lacks a portion of them. The sample has more than 200,000 clones, around 80% seen once. V usage is TRBV4-1 and J usage is TRBJ2-7; D is possibly TRBD1 (6 bases). This clonotype was sampled from a man in his forties or fifties in good health and CMV-seronegative. The sample consisted of PBMCs. CDR3 protein: CASSQEGAEQYF. CDR3 nucleotide sequence: TGCGCCAGCAGCCAAGAGGGGGCCGAGCAGTACTTC.